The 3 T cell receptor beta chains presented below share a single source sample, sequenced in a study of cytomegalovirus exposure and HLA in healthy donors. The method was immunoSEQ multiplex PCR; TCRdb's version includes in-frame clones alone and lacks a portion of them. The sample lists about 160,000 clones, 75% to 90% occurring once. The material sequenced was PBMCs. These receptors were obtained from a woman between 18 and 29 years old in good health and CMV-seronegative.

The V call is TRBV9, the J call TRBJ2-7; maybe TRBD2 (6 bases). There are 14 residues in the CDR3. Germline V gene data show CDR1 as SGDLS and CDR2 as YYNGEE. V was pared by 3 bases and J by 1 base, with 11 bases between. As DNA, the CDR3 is TGTGCCAGCAGCGCCCTAGCGTCTTCCTACGAGCAGTACTTC. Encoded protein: CASSALASSYEQYF.

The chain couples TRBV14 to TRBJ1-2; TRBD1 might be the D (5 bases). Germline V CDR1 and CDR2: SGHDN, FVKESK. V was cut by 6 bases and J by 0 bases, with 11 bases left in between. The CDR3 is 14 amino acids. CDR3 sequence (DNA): TGTGCCAGCAGTCGGGGGAGGGCTAACTATGGCTACACCTTC. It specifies CASSRGRANYGYTF.

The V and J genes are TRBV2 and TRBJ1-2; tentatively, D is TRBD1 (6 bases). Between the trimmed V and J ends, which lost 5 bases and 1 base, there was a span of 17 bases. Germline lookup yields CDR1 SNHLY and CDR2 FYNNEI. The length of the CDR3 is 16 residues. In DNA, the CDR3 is TGTGCCAGCAGTCATCAGGACAGCGACATTAACTATGGCTACACCTTC. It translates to CASSHQDSDINYGYTF.